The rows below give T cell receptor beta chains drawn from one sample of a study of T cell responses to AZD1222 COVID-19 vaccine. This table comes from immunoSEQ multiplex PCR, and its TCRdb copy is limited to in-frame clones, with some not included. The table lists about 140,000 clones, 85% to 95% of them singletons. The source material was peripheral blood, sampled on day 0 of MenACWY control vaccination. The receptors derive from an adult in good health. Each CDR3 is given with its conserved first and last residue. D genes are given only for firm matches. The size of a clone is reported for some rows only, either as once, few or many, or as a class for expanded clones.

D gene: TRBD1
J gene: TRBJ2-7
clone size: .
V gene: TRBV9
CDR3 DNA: TGTGCCAGCAGCGTTGACAGGGAAGTCTACGAGCAGTACTTC
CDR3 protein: CASSVDREVYEQYF

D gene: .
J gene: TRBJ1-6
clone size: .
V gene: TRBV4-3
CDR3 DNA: TGCGCCAGCAGCCAAGTAGGACAGCTTCTTGTTTCACCCCTCCACTTT
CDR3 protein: CASSQVGQLLVSPLHF

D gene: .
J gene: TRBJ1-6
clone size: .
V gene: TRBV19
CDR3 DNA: TGTGCCAGTAGTATCGGTCAAGGGGCCAATTCACCCCTCCACTTT
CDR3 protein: CASSIGQGANSPLHF

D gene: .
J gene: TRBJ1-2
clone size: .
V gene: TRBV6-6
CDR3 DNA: TGTGCCAGCAGCCGCGAGACAGGTTCCTTTGGGGGCTACACCTTC
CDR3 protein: CASSRETGSFGGYTF

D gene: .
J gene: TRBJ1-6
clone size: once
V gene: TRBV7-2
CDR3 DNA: TGTGCCAGCAGCTTAGGGGAATCCTATAATTCACCCCTCCACTTT
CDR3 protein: CASSLGESYNSPLHF

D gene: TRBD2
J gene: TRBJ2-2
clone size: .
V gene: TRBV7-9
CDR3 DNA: TGTGCCAGCAGCCCAGGAGGCGGGGGGACCCTACCCGGGGAGCTGTTTTTT
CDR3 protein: CASSPGGGGTLPGELFF

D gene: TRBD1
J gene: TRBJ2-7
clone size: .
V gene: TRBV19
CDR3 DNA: TGTGCCAGTAGTAGGGACAGGCTACTTGACTACGAGCAGTACTTC
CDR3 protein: CASSRDRLLDYEQYF

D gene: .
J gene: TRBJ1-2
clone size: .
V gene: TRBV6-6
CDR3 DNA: TGTGCCAGCAGCGACCCACCGCAGAACTATGGCTACACCTTC
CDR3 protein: CASSDPPQNYGYTF

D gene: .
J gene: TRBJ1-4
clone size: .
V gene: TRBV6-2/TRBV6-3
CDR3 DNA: TGTGCCAGCAGCCGCCCCGGACGCGGAGAAAAACTGTTTTTT
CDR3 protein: CASSRPGRGEKLFF

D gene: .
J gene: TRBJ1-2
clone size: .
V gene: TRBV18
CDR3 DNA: TGTGCCAGCTCCCCAGAGGGCCCCAACTATGGCTACACCTTC
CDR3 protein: CASSPEGPNYGYTF

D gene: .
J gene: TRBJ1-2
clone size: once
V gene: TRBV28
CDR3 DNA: TGTGCCAGCAGTTTTCTAGGACCTAACTATGGCTACACCTTC
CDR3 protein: CASSFLGPNYGYTF

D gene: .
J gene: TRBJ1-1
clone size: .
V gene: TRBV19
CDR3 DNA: TGTGCCAGTAGTAGCCTTTGGGGGGGAACTGAAGCTTTCTTT
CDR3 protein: CASSSLWGGTEAFF

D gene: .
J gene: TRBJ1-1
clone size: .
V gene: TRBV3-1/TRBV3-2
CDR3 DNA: TGTGCCAGCAGCCAGGGTCCCGGCTACGGGGGAACTGAAGCTTTCTTT
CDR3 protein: CASSQGPGYGGTEAFF

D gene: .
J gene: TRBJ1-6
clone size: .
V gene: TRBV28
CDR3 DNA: TGTGCCAGCAGTTTACGGCAAGGATGGAATTCACCCCTCCACTTT
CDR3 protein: CASSLRQGWNSPLHF